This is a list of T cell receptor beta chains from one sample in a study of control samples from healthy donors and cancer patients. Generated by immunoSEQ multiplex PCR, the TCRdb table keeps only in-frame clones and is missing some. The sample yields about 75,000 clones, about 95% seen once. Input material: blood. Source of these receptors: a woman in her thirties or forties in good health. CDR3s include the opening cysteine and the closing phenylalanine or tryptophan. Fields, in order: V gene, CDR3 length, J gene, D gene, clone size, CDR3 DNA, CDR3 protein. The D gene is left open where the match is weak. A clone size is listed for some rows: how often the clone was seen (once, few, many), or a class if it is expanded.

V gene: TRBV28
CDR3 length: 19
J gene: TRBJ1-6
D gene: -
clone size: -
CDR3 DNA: TGTGCCAGCAGTTGTTCGGGCCGGAGGGAGCAATGGTGTAATTCACCCCTCCACTTT
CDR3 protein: CASSCSGRREQWCNSPLHF

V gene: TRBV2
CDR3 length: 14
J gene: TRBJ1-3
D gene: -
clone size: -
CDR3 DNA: TGTGCCAGCAGGAGAGGGATCTCTGGAAACACCATATATTTT
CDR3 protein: CASRRGISGNTIYF

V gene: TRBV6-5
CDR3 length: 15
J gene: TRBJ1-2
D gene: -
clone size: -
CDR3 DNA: TGTGCCAGCAGTTACTCGGGACACTCTAACTATGGCTACACCTTC
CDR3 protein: CASSYSGHSNYGYTF

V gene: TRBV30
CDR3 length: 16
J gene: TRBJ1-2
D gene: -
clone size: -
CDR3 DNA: TGTGCCTGGAGTGACGCCCGGTCCGGGATACACAATGGCTACACCTTC
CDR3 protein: CAWSDARSGIHNGYTF

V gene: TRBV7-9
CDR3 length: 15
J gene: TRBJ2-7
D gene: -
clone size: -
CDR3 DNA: TGTGCCAGCAGTTACCTACAGGGCTCAACCTACGAGCAGTACTTC
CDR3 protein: CASSYLQGSTYEQYF

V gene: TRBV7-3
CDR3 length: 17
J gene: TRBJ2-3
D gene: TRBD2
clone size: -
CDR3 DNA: TGTGCCAGCAGCTTACCATACGGCGGGGGAGGCACAGATACGCAGTATTTT
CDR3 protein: CASSLPYGGGGTDTQYF

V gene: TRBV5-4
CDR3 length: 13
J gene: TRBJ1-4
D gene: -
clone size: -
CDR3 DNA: TGTGCCAGCAGCTTACTGGGGAGTGAAAAACTGTTTTTT
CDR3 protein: CASSLLGSEKLFF

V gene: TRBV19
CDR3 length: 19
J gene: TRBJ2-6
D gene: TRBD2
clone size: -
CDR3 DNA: TGTGCCAGTAGAAGGCTAGCGGGAGGTTTCCCTTCTGGGGCCAACGTCCTGACTTTC
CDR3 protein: CASRRLAGGFPSGANVLTF

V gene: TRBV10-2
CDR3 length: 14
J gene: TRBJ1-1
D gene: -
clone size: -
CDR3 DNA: TGCGCCAGCGCGGCAGCCAGGCGGAACACTGAAGCTTTCTTT
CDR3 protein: CASAAARRNTEAFF

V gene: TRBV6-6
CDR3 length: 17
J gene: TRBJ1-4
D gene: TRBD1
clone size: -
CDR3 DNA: TGTGCCAGCAGTCGAGTTTCTTCTGGACAGGGCCCTGAAAAACTGTTTTTT
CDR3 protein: CASSRVSSGQGPEKLFF

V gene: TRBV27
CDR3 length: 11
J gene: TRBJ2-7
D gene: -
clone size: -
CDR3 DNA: TGTGCCAGCAGTTTAGGGTACGAGCAGTACTTC
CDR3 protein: CASSLGYEQYF

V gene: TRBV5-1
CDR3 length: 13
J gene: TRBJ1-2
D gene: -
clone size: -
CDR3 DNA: TGCGCCAGCAGCTTTGGCCAGGGCGGTGGCTACACCTTC
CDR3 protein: CASSFGQGGGYTF

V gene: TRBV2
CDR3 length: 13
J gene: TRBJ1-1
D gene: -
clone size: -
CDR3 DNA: TGTGCCAGCAGTGCATCCCTCGGCACTGAAGCTTTCTTT
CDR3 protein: CASSASLGTEAFF

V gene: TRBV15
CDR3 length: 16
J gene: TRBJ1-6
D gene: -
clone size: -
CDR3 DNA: TGTGCCACCAGCAGAGATGGGCCACTACTGAATTCACCCCTCCACTTT
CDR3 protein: CATSRDGPLLNSPLHF

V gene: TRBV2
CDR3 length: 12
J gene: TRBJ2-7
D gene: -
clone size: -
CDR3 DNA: TGTGCCAGCAGCAGGGGGGACTACGAGCAGTACTTC
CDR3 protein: CASSRGDYEQYF

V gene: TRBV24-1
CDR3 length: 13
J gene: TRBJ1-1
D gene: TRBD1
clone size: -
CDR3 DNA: TGTGCCACCAGACAGGGGGCGGGAACTGAAGCTTTCTTT
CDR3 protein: CATRQGAGTEAFF

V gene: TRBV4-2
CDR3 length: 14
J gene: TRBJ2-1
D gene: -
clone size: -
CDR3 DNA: TGTGCCAGCAGCCCGCGGGACTTCTCAAATGAGCAGTTCTTC
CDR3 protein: CASSPRDFSNEQFF

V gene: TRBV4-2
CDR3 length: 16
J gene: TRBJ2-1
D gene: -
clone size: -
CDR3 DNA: TGTGCCAGCAGCCGCAACACGCAGAGCTCCTACAATGAGCAGTTCTTC
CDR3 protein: CASSRNTQSSYNEQFF

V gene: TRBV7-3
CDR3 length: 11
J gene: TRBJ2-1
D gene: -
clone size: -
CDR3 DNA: TGTGCCAGCAGCTTGGGGAATGAGCAGTTCTTC
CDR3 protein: CASSLGNEQFF

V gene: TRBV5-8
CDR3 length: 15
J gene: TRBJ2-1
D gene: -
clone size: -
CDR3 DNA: TGTGCCAGCAGCTTGTCTGCCGGGAGCTACAATGAGCAGTTCTTC
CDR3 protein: CASSLSAGSYNEQFF

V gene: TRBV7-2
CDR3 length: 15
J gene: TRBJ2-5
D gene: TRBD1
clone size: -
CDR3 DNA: TGTGCCAGCAGCGCACGACAGGGAAAGAGCGAGACCCAGTACTTC
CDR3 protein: CASSARQGKSETQYF

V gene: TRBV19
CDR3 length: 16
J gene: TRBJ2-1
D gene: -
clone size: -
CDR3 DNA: TGTGCCAGTAGTATGGACAGCGGGACACCCTTCGATGAGCAGTTCTTC
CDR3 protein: CASSMDSGTPFDEQFF

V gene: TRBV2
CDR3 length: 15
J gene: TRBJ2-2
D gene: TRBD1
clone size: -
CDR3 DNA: TGTGCCAGCAGTCTGGATACAGGGGGCACCGGGGAGCTGTTTTTT
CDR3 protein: CASSLDTGGTGELFF

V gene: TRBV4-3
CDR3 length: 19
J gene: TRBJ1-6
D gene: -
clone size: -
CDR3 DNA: TGCGCCAGCAGCCAAGATCCGTGGCGGACAGCTCCCTATAATTCACCCCTCCACTTT
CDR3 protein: CASSQDPWRTAPYNSPLHF

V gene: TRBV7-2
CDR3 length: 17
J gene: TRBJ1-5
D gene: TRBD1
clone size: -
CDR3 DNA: TGTGCCAGCAGCTTAGTGGGACAGGGGGCGCGGAATCAGCCCCAGCATTTT
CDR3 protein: CASSLVGQGARNQPQHF

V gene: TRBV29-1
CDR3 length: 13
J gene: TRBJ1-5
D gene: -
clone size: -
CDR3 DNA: TGCAGCGTTGATGTGGGGGGGGGTCAGCCCCAGCATTTT
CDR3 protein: CSVDVGGGQPQHF

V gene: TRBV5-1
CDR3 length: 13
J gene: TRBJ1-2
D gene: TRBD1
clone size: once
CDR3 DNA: TGCGCCAGCAGCACCTCAGGGGGTCGCGGCTACACCTTC
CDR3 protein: CASSTSGGRGYTF

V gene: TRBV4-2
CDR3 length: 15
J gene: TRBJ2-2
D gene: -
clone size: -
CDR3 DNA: TGTGCCAGCAGCTCCGACAGGCAGGCGACCGGGGAGCTGTTTTTT
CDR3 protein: CASSSDRQATGELFF

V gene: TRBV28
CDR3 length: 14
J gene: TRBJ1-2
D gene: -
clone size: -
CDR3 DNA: TGTGCCAGCAGTTTAGGGGAGGGCCCCTATGGCTACACCTTC
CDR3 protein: CASSLGEGPYGYTF

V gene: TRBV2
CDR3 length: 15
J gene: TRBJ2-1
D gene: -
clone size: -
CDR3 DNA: TGTGCCAGCAGGGCAGGCCGGGCCCTTCGGAATGAGCAGTTCTTC
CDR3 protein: CASRAGRALRNEQFF

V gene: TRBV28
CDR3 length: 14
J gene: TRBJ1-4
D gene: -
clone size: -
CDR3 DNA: TGTGCCAGCAGTTTCGGGGGACTGGAGGAAAAACTGTTTTTT
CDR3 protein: CASSFGGLEEKLFF

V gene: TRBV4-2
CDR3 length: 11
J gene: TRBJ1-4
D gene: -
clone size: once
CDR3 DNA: TGTGCCAGCAGCCTTAATGAAAAACTGTTTTTT
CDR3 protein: CASSLNEKLFF

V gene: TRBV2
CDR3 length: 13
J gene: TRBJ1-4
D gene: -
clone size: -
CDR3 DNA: TGTGCCAGCAGGGGGGGGGTCGAGGAAAAACTGTTTTTT
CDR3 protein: CASRGGVEEKLFF

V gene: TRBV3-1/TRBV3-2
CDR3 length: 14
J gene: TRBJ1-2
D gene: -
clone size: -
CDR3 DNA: TGTGCCAGCAGCCAAGACACGGACGGGAAGGGCTACACCTTC
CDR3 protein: CASSQDTDGKGYTF

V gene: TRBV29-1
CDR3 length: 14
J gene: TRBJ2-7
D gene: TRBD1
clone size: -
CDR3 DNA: TGCAGCGTTGAAACCGGGACAGGGGACCACGAGCAGTACTTC
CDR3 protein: CSVETGTGDHEQYF

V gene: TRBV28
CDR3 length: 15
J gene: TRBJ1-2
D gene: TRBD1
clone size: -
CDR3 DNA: TGTGCCAGCAGGGTAACCCGGACAGGGAACTATGGCTACACCTTC
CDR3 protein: CASRVTRTGNYGYTF

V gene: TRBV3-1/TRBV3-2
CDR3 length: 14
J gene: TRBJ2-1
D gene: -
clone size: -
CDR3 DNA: TGTGCCAGCAGCCAAGAAGGGCTATACAATGAGCAGTTCTTC
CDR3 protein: CASSQEGLYNEQFF

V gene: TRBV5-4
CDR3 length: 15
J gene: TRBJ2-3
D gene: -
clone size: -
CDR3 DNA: TGTGCCAGCAGCTTGGGGGGTGGTAGCACAGATACGCAGTATTTT
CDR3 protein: CASSLGGGSTDTQYF

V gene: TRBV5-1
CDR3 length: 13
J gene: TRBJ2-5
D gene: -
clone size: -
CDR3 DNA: TGCGCCAGCAGCTTGCGAGTGCAAGAGACCCAGTACTTC
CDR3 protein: CASSLRVQETQYF

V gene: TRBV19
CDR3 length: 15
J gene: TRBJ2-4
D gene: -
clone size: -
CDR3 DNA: TGTGCCAGTAGTCCGAAGACAGATGCTAAGGGCATTCAGTACTTC
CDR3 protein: CASSPKTDAKGIQYF

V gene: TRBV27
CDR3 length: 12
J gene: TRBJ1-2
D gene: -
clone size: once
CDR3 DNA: TGTGCCAGCAGTGGGACTTTGGGTGGCTACACCTTC
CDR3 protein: CASSGTLGGYTF

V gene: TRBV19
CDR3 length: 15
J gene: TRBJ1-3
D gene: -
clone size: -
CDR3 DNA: TGTGCCAGTAGCCTCCGGAGACAGGACGGAAACACCATATATTTT
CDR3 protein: CASSLRRQDGNTIYF

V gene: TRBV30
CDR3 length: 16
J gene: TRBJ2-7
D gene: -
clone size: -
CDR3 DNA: TGTGCCTGGGATTCAACCCATCCGACTAGTGGGTACGAGCAGTACTTC
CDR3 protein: CAWDSTHPTSGYEQYF

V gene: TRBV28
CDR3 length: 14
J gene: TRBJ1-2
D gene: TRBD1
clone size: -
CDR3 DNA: TGTGCCAGCAGTTTACCGGGACAGGGGAAGGGCTACACCTTC
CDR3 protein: CASSLPGQGKGYTF

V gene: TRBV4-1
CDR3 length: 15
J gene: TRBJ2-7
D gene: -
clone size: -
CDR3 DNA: TGCGCCAGCAGCCAAGATAGGGGGGGCTCCTACGAGCAGTACTTC
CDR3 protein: CASSQDRGGSYEQYF

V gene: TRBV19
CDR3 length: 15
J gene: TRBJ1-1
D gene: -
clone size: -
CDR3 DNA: TGTGCCAGTAGTACCGAGGGGATGATGAACACTGAAGCTTTCTTT
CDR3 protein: CASSTEGMMNTEAFF

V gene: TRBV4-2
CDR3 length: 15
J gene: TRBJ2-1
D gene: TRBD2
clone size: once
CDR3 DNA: TGTGCCAGCAGCCAAGAGTCTAGCGGGAGGTATGAGCAGTTCTTC
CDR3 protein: CASSQESSGRYEQFF

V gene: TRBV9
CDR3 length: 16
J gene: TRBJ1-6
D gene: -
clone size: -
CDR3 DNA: TGTGCCAGCAGCGTCGGACAGAGCTCCTATAATTCACCCCTCCACTTT
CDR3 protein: CASSVGQSSYNSPLHF

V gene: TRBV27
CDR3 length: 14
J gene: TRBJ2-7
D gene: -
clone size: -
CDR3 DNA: TGTGCCAGCAGTTTCCAGGGAGGACCTTACGAGCAGTACTTC
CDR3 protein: CASSFQGGPYEQYF

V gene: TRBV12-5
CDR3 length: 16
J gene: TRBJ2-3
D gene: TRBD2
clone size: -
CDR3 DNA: TGTGCTAGTGGTTTCACTAGCGGTTCTAGCACAGATACGCAGTATTTT
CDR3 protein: CASGFTSGSSTDTQYF